One TCR beta chain is described in this entry. This entry comes from a study of blood T cell repertoires in COVID-19. Study overall: PBMCs, B-cell-depleted T cells, or T cells were the source of the cDNA or gDNA that made up the material.

Original processing notes: Nucleated cell number was recorded as an estimate derived from reference gene primer amplification. Produced via immunoSEQ multiplex PCR; TCRdb's table is partial and in-frame only. For V, J and clone size, that table is used; D and trimming come from the DNA. The data show 20,000 or so clones, around nine tenths seen once. This sequence was found in a man aged 50-60 years with active COVID-19. Specimen: peripheral blood.

CDR3 in amino acids: CASSQEYTSGVQETQYF. The CDR3, as DNA: TGCGCCAGCAGCCAAGAATACACTAGCGGTGTACAAGAGACCCAGTACTTC. The chain links TRBV4-1 to TRBJ2-5; 8 nucleotides agree with TRBD2. Trimming removed 0 bases from V and 2 bases from J; junction bases left unmatched: 8. The CDR3 is made up of 17 amino acids. Germline values: CDR1 MGHRA, CDR2 YSYEKL.